This T cell receptor (beta chain) was identified during a study of vaccination and CD4 T cells after COVID-19. About the research overall: Cells received overlapping spike peptides from SARS-CoV-2, HCoV-NL63, HCoV-OC43 and HCoV-229E as stimulation. Study outcomes and limitations: Early timepoints after natural infection were not analyzed in these convalescent patients.

Treatment noted: approximately nine-day PBMC culture with coronavirus spike peptide pools or control peptides (ViraFEST assay). Cultured CD4+ T cell DNA was sequenced using the Oncomine TCR Beta short-read assay. TCRdb fed the PCR reads into MiXCR, producing one record per CDR3 protein. This sample has more than 12,000 distinct CDR3 sequences, with 50% to 65% found just once. The CDR3 is 15 residues long. Germline V gives CDR1 MNHEY, CDR2 SMNVEV (reference sequence). J was trimmed by 6 bases and V by 1 base; bases with no gene match: 8. Remarks on this clonotype: Its antigen is not identified.

This sequence originates from a human donor who had recovered from COVID-19. This sequence joins TRBV27 and TRBJ1-2; TRBD1 agrees at 7 bases. The sample here was CD4+ T cells from blood, cultured in vitro, taken before SARS-CoV-2 vaccination. The CDR3 spells CASSLYSGQENGYTF. The CDR3, as DNA: TGTGCCAGCAGTTTATATTCCGGACAGGAAAATGGCTACACCTTC.